Included here is one T cell receptor beta chain sequence, with context. This clonotype was seen only a few times. This receptor's antigen is unknown. No base quality values were provided; no much bigger clone lies one nucleotide off. CDR1 and CDR2 were assigned from the germline V gene as MGHRA and YSYEKL. Its CDR3 holds 12 amino acids, cysteine through phenylalanine. The kept DNA is CDR3 alone, 36 bases in frame from the first base. V is cut by 4 bases and J by 8 bases, and the space between the germline ends is 9 bases. The library was obtained by RACE. The reads were generated on a NextSeq 500. During library preparation, unique molecular identifiers were attached to individual cDNA molecules so that TCRs could be counted in a quantitative, reproducible way. For every blood RNA sample, sequencing covered both the TCR alpha and TCR beta chains. Per the source publication's procedure: The median number of TCRs per sample was roughly 98,000, ranging from roughly 23,224 to 690,600. The Decombinator software suite was used to annotate the V, J and CDR3 of the TCR reads. To make PS versus PT1 abundance plots, every sample was subsampled to the same number of TCRs (28,000). TCRs were defined as expanded if absent before sensitization and observed at least eight times at the 2-week time point. Clones were called with MiXCR by TCRdb after fastp trimmed the public reads at Q25, and only in-frame beta chains were retained. Under each unique CDR3 protein, matching rows form one entry showing the most common genes and DNA. The V and J calls reflect TCRdb's pipeline rather than the authors' work. This sample is represented by about 120,000 distinct CDR3 sequences; around an eighth of them were singletons. The ten largest clones capture approximately 1.4% of the sample.

Taken with the paper, the label for time point translates to: patch test 1, 2 weeks after DPC sensitization. Sample treatment or condition, as interpreted from the label and publication: therapeutic diphenylcyclopropenone sensitization with weekly scalp DPC. Blood at each patch-test visit was drawn before the patch test was applied. Patients were considered eligible if aged 18 to 70, diagnosed with alopecia and deemed suitable for DPC therapy, and patients were excluded if pregnant. Total RNA was extracted from unfractionated whole blood that had been collected in Tempus Blood RNA tubes. The data belong to a study of human T cells and chemical hapten exposure (dated by TCRdb to the early 2020s). With regard to the full study: For sensitization, 2% DPC in acetone was applied to a roughly 2 cm by roughly 2 cm area of upper inner arm skin. Throughout the approximately 26-week study period, patients were also given weekly therapeutic DPC doses on the scalp. Patch tests used Finn chambers with 0.01% DPC on the upper back, scored after 6 days by International Contact Dermatitis Research Group standards. Most of the patients in the cohort were female, and the cohort covered alopecia areata with under or over 50% scalp involvement, alopecia totalis and alopecia universalis. Libraries were combined into a pool for sequencing, and differences in TCR yield between samples came mainly from small differences in library volumes within the pool. The study tracked peripheral blood TCR repertoire changes in vivo during primary and secondary sensitization to the hapten diphenylcyclopropenone (DPC) in alopecia patients. Patient blood was sampled pre-sensitization (week 0) and at 2, 6 and about 24 weeks after DPC sensitization. About 30 alopecia patients provided blood for TCR sequencing at one to four time points (pre-sensitization, 2, 6 and 24 weeks).

What the research found in general, with its limitations: A positive correlation was found between the number of PT1 expanded TCRs and patch test score, with significance reached at thresholds 8, 16 and 32 but not 4. All patients had alopecia, a presumed autoimmune disease, so their immune response might differ from that of healthy individuals. Repeated subsampling changed both the strength of the expansion versus patch-test correlation and the threshold at which the correlation became significant. Significantly more large CDR3 similarity clusters were formed by expanded TCRs than by pre-sensitization or healthy control sets, consistent with antigen-driven responses. No change with DPC sensitization was found in the number of TCRs above 1 in 1000 frequency, and no evidence of global repertoire structure alterations was found.

The TCR sequence derives from a woman in her forties or fifties with alopecia areata. Some clones in this sample may be carry-over from other donors' samples. The material sequenced was whole blood, taken in connection with sensitization to the hapten diphenylcyclopropenone (DPC). This chain joins TRBV4-1 to TRBJ2-1, with the D gene uncertain. The bases are TGCGCCAGCAGCCTAATAGGGCATGAGCAGTTCTTC. Its translation reads: CASSLIGHEQFF.